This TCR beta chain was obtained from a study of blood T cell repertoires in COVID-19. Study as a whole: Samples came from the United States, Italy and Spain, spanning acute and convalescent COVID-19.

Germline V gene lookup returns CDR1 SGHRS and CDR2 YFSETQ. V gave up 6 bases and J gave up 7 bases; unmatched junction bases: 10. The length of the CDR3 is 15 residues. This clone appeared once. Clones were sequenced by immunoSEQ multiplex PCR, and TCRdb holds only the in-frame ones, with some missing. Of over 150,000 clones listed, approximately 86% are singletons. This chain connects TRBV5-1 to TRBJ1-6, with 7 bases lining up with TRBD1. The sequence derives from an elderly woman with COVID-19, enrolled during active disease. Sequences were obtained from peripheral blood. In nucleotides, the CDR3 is TGCGCCAGCAAAGTGGTGGGGACAGCAAATTCACCCCTCCACTTT. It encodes CASKVVGTANSPLHF.